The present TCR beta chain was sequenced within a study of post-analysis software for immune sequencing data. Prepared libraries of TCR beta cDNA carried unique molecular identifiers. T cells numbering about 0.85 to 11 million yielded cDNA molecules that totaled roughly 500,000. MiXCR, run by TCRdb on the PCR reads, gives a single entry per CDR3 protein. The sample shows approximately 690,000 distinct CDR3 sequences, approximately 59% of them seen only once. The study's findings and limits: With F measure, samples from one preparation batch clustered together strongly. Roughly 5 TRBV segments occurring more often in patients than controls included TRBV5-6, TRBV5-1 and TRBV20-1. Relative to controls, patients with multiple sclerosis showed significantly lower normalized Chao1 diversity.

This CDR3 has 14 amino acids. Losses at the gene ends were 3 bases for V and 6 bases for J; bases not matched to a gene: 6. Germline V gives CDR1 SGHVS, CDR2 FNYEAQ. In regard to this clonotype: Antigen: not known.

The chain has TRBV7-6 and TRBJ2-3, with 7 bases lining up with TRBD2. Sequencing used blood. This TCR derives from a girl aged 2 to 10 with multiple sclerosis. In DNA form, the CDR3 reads TGTGCCAGCAGCTTCCTAGCGGTCGCGGATACGCAGTATTTT. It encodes CASSFLAVADTQYF.